This T cell receptor (beta chain) was observed in a study of technical replicates of blood from a few donors. The CDR3 spans 14 residues. Trimming removed 4 bases from V and 13 bases from J, with 20 bases in between. CDR1 is SGHDN and CDR2 is FVKESK in the germline V gene. Assay used: immunoSEQ multiplex PCR; TCRdb lists only in-frame clones, some missing. The sample contains approximately 88,000 clones, roughly 93% of which appear only once. The V gene is TRBV14, the J gene TRBJ2-1; D is perhaps TRBD1 (6 bases). The material sequenced was T cells isolated from PBMCs. This receptor was identified in a human donor in good health. CDR3 region: CASSLLQGPRRQFF. In DNA, the CDR3 is TGTGCCAGCAGCCTTCTCCAGGGGCCACGTCGCCAGTTCTTC.